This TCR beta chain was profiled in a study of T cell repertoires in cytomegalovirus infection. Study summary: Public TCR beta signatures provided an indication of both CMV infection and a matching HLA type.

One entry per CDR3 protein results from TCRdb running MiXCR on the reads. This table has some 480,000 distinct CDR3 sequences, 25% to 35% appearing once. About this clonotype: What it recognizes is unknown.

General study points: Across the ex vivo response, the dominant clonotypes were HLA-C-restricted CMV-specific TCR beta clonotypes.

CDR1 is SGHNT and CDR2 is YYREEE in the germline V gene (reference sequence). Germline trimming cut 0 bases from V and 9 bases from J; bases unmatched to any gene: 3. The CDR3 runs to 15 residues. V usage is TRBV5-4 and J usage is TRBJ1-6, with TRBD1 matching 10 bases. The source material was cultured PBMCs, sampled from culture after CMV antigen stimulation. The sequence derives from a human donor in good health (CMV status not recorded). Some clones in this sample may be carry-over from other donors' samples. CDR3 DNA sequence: TGTGCCAGCAGCTTGGGACAGGGGGCTCTTTCACCCCTCCACTTT. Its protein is CASSLGQGALSPLHF.